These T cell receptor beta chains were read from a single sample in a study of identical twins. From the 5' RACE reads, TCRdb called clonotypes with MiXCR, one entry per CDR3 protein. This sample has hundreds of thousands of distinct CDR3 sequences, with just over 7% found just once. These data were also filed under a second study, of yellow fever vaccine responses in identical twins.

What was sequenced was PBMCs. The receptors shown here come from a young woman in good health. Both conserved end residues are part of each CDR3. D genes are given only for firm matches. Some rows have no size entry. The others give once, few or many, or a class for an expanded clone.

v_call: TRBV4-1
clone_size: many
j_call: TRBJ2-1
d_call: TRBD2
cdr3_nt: TGCGCCAGCAGCCAAGCCGCTAGCGGGAGACCTTGGTATGAGCAGTTCTTC
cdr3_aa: CASSQAASGRPWYEQFF

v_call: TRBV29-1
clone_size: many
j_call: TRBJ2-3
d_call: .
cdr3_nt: TGCAGCGTTTCATTCATAGCGGGCACAGATACGCAGTATTTT
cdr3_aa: CSVSFIAGTDTQYF

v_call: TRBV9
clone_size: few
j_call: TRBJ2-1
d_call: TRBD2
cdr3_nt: TGTGCCAGCAGCGTAGCAGTAAGAAGAACTAGCGGCTCCTACAATGAGCAGTTCTTC
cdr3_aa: CASSVAVRRTSGSYNEQFF

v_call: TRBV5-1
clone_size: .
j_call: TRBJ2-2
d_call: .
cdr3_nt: TGCGCCAGCAGCTTGGATGGGGGCCACACCGGGGAGCTGTTTTTT
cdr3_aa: CASSLDGGHTGELFF

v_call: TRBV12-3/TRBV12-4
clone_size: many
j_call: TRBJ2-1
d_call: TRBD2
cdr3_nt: TGTGCCAGCAGTTGGGGGGGCGGGAGGTTCGATGAGCAGTTCTTC
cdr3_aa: CASSWGGGRFDEQFF

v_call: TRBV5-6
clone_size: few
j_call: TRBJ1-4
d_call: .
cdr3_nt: TGTGCCAGCAGCTTGACGCCACAGGTATCAACTAATGAAAAACTGTTTTTT
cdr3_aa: CASSLTPQVSTNEKLFF

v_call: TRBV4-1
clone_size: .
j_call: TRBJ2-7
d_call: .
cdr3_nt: TGCGCCAGCAGCCAAGAATCAGGGGTCTACGAGCAGTACTTC
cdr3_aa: CASSQESGVYEQYF

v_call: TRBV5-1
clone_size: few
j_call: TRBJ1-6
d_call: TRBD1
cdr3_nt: TGCGCCAGCAGGGCCCCCGGGACAGTTAATTCACCCCTCCACTTT
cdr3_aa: CASRAPGTVNSPLHF

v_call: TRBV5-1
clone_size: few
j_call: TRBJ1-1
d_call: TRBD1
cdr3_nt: TGCGCCAGCAGCTTGGTGCGTCGGACAGGGGACGGTGAAGCTTTCTTT
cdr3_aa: CASSLVRRTGDGEAFF

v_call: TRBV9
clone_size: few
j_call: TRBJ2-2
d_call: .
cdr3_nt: TGTGCCAGCAGCGTAGGAGGGGTCACCGGGGAGCTGTTTTTT
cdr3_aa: CASSVGGVTGELFF

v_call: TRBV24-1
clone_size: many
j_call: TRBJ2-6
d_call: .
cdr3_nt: TGTGCCACCCCCGGGCCCCGAACGGTTTCTGGGGCCAACGTCCTGACTTTC
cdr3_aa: CATPGPRTVSGANVLTF

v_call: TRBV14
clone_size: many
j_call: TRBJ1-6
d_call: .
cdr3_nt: TGTGCCAGCAGCCAGTTCCTCGGGACGGCGAAATCACCCCTCCACTTT
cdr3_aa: CASSQFLGTAKSPLHF

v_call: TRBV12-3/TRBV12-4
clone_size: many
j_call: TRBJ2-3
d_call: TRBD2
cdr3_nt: TGTGCCAGCAGTTTGGTTCTCCGCGGACTAGCGGGAGTCCCAGGGAGCACAGATACGCAGTATTTT
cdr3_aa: CASSLVLRGLAGVPGSTDTQYF

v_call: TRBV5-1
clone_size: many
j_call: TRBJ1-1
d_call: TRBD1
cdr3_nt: TGCGCCAGCAGCTTGGTAGGGACAGGGTTGGAAGCTTTCTTT
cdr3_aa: CASSLVGTGLEAFF

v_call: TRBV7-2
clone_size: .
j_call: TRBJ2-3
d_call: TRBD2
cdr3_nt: TGTGCCAGCAGCTACCTCCGGGGTAGCGGGAACACAGATACGCAGTATTTT
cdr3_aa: CASSYLRGSGNTDTQYF

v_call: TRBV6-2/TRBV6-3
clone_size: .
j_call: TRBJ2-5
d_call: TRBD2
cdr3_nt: TGTGCCAGCAGTTACTCCCCCCCGAAAACTAGCGGGGGAGGTCGTTGGGAGACCCAGTACTTC
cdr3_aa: CASSYSPPKTSGGGRWETQYF